This TCR beta chain was sequenced for a study of T cells after yellow fever vaccination. TCRdb reanalysed the 5' RACE reads using MiXCR and keeps one entry per CDR3 protein. The sample contains 550,000 to 750,000 distinct CDR3 sequences, roughly 12% of which appear only once. This clonotype appeared many times. The length of the CDR3 is 13 residues. Trimming removed 6 bases from V and 6 bases from J, with 11 bases in between. This receptor was obtained from a man aged 30 to 45 who received the YFV17D yellow fever vaccine. Sample: PBMCs, taken on the day of the yellow fever booster vaccination. The chain has TRBV12-3 or TRBV12-4 and TRBJ2-2, with D unclear. The CDR3 spells CASRGPGSGELFF. CDR3 in DNA: TGTGCCAGCAGGGGCCCCGGGTCCGGGGAGCTGTTTTTT.